Sequencing of this T cell receptor (beta chain) was carried out in a study of T-cell reconstitution after alpha-beta-depleted transplantation in children. For TCRbeta, the library was prepared with unique molecular identifiers. TCRdb reanalysed the PCR reads using MiXCR and keeps one entry per CDR3 protein. Of some 340,000 distinct CDR3 sequences detected, about a tenth appear once; the ten largest clones hold less than 2.5%. The CDR3 is 17 amino acids. Germline CDR1 reads SGHDN; CDR2 reads FVKESK. V was cut by 1 base and J by 0 bases, with 13 bases left in between. The J gene is TRBJ2-1, the V gene TRBV14; TRBD1 is a possible D gene (6 bases). The input for sequencing was PBMCs from the stem cell graft donor, taken from the stem cell graft. The TCR was taken from a human donor who donated a stem cell graft to a child with acute lymphoblastic leukemia. CDR3 residues: CASSQGPGHPSYNEQFF. DNA for the CDR3: TGTGCCAGCAGCCAAGGTCCGGGACACCCCTCCTACAATGAGCAGTTCTTC.